The sequence of this T cell receptor beta chain was determined in a study of CXCR3-negative and CXCR3-positive naive CD8 T cells (dated by TCRdb to between 2018 and 2020). For context, the study as a whole: In total, approximately 140 million TRB reads were obtained, which works out to roughly 1.5 +/- 0.3 million reads per library. Naive subsets from about 5 donors and memory cells from 3 donors were included in the TRBV-TRBJ cluster analysis. Data from around 11 donors, pooled across two independent experiments, went into the diversity and physicochemical repertoire analyses. What the research found in general, with its limitations: Within the same donor, TRBV-TRBJ usage looked similar between naive CXCR3-negative and CXCR3-positive cells, but memory cells had distinct patterns. TRB CDR3s from CXCR3-positive naive cells showed higher hydrophobicity (lower Kidera factor 4), lower energy, and higher strength and volume indices than CXCR3-negative naive cells. Surface CD5, linked to self-reactivity in mice, was comparable between naive subsets; TCR interaction strength was therefore also inferred from TRB CDR3 physicochemical properties. Both naive subsets had comparably high repertoire diversity, while memory CD8+ T cells had much lower repertoire diversity. Freshly isolated PBMCs were used for most assays because CXCR3 expression went down partially after cryopreservation.

The run used a NextSeq 550. The Human TCR Profiling Kit (MiLaboratory) was used to make UMI-labeled 5' RACE TRB cDNA libraries. The full amount of extracted RNA was used for cDNA synthesis, and the full amount of resulting cDNA was used for PCR amplification. Libraries were prepared in parallel with an identical number of PCR cycles. The source study handled its data this way. With a minimum of two reads required per UMI, MIGEC and MiXCR pulled out about 52,000 +/- 9,100 unique UMI-labeled TRB cDNA molecules from each library. On average, roughly 40,000 +/- 10,000 functional in-frame TRB CDR3 nucleotide clonotypes lacking stop codons were found per library. After downsampling to 5000 UMI-labeled TRB molecules per sample, diversity metrics, including normalized Shannon-Wiener and Chao1, were computed in VDJtools. Clonotype-size-weighted physicochemical properties of the central five CDR3 residues (interaction energy, strength, volume and Kidera factor 4) were computed in VDJtools. TCRdb reprocessed the reads, so every CDR3 protein sequence counts as one entry and DNA is not shown. These V and J calls rely on TCRdb rather than the paper's analysis. This sample's table has entries for some 68,000 distinct CDR3 sequences. Of the sample, 4.8% is held by the ten largest clones.

For every CD8+ T cell subset, around 300,000 cells were flow-sorted straight into RLT lysis buffer, and each subset was sorted in triplicate. Naive CD8+ T cells were defined stringently as CD45RO-CCR7+CD27+CD95- to exclude memory contaminants. Standard density gradient centrifugation was used to isolate peripheral blood mononuclear cells from buffy coats. A FACSAria III was used to flow-sort naive CD8+ T cells into CXCR3-negative and CXCR3-positive populations. An RNeasy Mini Kit was used to extract total RNA from the sorted cells. CDR1 SGHRS and CDR2 YFSETQ were looked up in the germline V gene. Inclusive of the bounding cysteine and phenylalanine, the CDR3 is 16 residues long. DNA was not recorded. As for this clonotype: There is no known antigen for this receptor.

The specimen sequenced was naive CXCR3+ CD8+ T cells from blood. The cell subset or site label, as the study defines it: CD45RO-CCR7+CD27+CD95- naive CD8+ T cells expressing CXCR3 (TNR3+). The chain was built from TRBV5-1 and TRBJ2-7; without DNA, the TCRdb call of TRBD2 cannot be checked. This sequence originates from a human donor in good health. Some clones in this sample may be carry-over from other donors' samples. The CDR3 protein: CASSFPSRQSPYEQYF.